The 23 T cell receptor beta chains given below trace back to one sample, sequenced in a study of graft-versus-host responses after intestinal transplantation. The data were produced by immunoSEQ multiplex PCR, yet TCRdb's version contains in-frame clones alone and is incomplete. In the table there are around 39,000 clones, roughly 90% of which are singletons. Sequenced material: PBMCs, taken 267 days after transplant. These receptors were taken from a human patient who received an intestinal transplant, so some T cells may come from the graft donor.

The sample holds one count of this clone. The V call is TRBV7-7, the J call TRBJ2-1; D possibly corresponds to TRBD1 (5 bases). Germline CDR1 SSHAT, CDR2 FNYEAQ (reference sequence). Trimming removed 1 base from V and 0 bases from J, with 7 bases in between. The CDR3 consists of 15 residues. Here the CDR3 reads CASSLGQGSYNEQFF. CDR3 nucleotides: TGTGCCAGCAGCTTAGGGCAGGGCTCCTACAATGAGCAGTTCTTC. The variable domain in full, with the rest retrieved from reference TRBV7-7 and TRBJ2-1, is GAGVSQSPRYKVTKRGQDVTLRCDPISSHATLYWYQQALGQGPEFLTYFNYEAQPDKSGLPSDRFSAERPEGSISTLTIQRTEQRDSAMYRCASSLGQGSYNEQFFGPGTRLTVL.

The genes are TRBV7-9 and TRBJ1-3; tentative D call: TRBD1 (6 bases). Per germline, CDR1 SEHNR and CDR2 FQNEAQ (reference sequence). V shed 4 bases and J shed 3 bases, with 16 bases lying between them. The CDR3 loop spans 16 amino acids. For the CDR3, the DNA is TGTGCCAGCAGCTCGCGAGAAGGGGGTATTGGAAACACCATATATTTT. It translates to CASSSREGGIGNTIYF.

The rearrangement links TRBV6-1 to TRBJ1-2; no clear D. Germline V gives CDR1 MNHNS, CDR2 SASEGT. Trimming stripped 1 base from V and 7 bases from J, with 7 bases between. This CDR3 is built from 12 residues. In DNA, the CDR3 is TGTGCCAGCAGTGAAGTTGCGACTGGCTACACCTTC. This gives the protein CASSEVATGYTF.

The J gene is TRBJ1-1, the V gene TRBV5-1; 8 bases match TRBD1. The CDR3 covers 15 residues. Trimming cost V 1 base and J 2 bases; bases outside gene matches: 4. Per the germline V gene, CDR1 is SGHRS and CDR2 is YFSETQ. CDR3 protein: CASSLIGTGNTEAFF. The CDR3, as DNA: TGCGCCAGCAGCTTGATTGGGACAGGAAACACTGAAGCTTTCTTT. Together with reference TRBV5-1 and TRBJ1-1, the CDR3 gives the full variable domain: KAGVTQTPRYLIKTRGQQVTLSCSPISGHRSVSWYQQTPGQGLQFLFEYFSETQRNKGNFPGRFSGRQFSNSRSEMNVSTLELGDSALYLCASSLIGTGNTEAFFGQGTRLTVV.

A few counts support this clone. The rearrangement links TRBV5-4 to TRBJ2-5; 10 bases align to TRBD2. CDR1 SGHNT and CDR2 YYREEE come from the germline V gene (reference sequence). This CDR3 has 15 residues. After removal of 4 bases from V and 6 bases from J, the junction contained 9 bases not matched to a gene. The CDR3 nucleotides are TGTGCCAGCAGCCACCGAAGCGGGGGGGCCCAGACCCAGTACTTC. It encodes CASSHRSGGAQTQYF.

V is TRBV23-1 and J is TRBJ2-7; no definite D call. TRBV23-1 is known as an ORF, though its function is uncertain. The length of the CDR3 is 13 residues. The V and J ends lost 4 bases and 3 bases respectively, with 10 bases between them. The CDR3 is CASSRPASYEQYF. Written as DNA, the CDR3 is TGCGCCAGCAGTCGCCCTGCCAGCTACGAGCAGTACTTC.

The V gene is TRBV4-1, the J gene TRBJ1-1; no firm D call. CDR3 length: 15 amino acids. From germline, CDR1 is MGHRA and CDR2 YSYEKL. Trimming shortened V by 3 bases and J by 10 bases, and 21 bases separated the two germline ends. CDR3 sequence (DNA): TGCGCCAGCAGCCAGCCAACCGGGCCCCAGGCGGGAGCTTTCTTT. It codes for CASSQPTGPQAGAFF.

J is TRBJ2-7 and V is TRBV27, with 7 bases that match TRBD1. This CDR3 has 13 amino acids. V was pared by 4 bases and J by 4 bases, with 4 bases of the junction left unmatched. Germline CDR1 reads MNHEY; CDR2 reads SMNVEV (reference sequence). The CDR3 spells CASSWGTAYEQYF. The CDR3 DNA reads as TGTGCCAGCAGTTGGGGGACAGCATACGAGCAGTACTTC.

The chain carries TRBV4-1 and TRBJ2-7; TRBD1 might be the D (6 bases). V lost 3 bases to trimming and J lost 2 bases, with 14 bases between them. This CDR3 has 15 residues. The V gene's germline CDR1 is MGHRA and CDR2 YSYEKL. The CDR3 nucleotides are TGCGCCAGCAGCCATAGGACAGAGAGCACCTACGAGCAGTACTTC. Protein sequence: CASSHRTESTYEQYF.

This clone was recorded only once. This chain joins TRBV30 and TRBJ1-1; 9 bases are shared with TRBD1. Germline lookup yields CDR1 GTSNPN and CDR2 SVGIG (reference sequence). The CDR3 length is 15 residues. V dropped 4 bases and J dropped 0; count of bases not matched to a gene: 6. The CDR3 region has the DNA TGTGCCTGGATGCACAGGGGGCGACTGAACACTGAAGCTTTCTTT. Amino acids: CAWMHRGRLNTEAFF.

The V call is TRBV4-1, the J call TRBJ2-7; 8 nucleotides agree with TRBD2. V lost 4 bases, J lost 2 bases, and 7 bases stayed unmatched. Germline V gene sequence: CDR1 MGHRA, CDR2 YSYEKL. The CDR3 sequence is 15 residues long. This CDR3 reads CASSPLVGGAYEQYF. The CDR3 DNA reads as TGCGCCAGCAGCCCCCTCGTCGGGGGGGCCTACGAGCAGTACTTC.

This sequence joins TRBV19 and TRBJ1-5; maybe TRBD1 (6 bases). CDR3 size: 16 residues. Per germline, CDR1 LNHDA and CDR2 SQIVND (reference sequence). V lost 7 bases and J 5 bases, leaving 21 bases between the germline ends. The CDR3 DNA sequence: TGTGCCAGTACAACCTCCACTCGACAGGTTTATCAGCCCCAGCATTTT. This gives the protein CASTTSTRQVYQPQHF.

The CDR3 DNA reads TGTGCCAGCAGCTTAGAGCCTGGGACAGGTTATTCCTACGAGCAGTACTTC. Protein product: CASSLEPGTGYSYEQYF. The J gene is TRBJ2-7, the V gene TRBV11-3; 8 bases agree with TRBD1. V lost 0 bases to trimming and J lost 1 base; unmatched junction nucleotides: 8. This CDR3 contains 17 residues. Per the germline V gene, CDR1 is SGHNT and CDR2 is YENEEA.

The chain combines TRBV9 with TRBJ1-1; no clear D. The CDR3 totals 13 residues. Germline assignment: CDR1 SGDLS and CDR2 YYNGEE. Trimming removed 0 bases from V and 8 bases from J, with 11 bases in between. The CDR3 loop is CASSVEGSGEAFF. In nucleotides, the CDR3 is TGTGCCAGCAGCGTAGAGGGCAGCGGGGAAGCTTTCTTT.

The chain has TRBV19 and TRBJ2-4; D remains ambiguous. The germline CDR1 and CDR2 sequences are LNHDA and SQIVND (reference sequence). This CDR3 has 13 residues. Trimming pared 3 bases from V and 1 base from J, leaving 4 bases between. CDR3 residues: CASSIRAKNIQYF. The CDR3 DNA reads TGTGCCAGTAGTATCAGGGCCAAAAACATTCAGTACTTC. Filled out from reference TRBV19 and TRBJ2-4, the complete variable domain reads DGGITQSPKYLFRKEGQNVTLSCEQNLNHDAMYWYRQDPGQGLRLIYYSQIVNDFQKGDIAEGYSVSREKKESFPLTVTSAQKNPTAFYLCASSIRAKNIQYFGAGTRLSVL.

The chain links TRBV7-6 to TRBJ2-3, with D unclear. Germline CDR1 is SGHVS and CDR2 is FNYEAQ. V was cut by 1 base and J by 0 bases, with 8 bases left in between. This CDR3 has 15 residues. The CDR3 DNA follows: TGTGCCAGCAGCTTAGGCGGTTATAGCACAGATACGCAGTATTTT. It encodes CASSLGGYSTDTQYF.

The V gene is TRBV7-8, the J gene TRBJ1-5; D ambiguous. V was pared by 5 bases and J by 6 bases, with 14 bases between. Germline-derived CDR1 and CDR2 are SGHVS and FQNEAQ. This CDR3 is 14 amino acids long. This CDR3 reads CASSPWRVSQPQHF. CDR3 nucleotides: TGTGCCAGCAGCCCTTGGCGGGTTAGTCAGCCCCAGCATTTT.

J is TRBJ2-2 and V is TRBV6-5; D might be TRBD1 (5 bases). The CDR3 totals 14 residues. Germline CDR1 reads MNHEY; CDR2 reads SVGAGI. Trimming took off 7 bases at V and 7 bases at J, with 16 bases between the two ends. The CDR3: CASTDQGLDGELFF. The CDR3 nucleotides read TGTGCCAGCACCGACCAGGGATTGGACGGGGAGCTGTTTTTT.

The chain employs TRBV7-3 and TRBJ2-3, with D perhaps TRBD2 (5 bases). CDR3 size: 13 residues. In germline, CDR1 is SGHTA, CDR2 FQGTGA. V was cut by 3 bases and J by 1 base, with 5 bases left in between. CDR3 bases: TGTGCCAGCAGCTTCGGGGGCACAGATACGCAGTATTTT. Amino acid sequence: CASSFGGTDTQYF.

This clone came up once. The DNA of the CDR3 is TGTGCCACTGGGACCGCATACGAGCAGTACTTC. Translated, it gives CATGTAYEQYF. The rearrangement uses TRBV10-3 and TRBJ2-7; either TRBD1 or TRBD2 may fit D (5 bases each). V lost 10 bases and J lost 4, with 11 bases in between. The CDR3 extends over 11 amino acids. Per the germline V gene, CDR1 is ENHRY and CDR2 is SYGVKD.

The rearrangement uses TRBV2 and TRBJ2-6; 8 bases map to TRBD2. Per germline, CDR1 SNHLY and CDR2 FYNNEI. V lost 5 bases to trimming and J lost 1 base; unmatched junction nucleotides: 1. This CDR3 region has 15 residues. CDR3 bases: TGTGCCAGCAGTCGGGAGGGTTCTGGGGCCAACGTCCTGACTTTC. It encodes CASSREGSGANVLTF.

CDR3 coding DNA: TGCGCCAGCAGCCAGACGGGTAATGAGCAGTTCTTC. It yields the protein CASSQTGNEQFF. The J gene is TRBJ2-1, the V gene TRBV4-1; D remains unclear. V was shortened by 3 bases and J by 7 bases, with 7 bases between the two germline ends. The CDR3 covers 12 residues. The germline gives CDR1 MGHRA, CDR2 YSYEKL.

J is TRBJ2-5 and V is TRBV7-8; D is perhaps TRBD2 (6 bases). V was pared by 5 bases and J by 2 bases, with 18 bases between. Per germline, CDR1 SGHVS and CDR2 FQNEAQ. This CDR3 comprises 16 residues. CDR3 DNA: TGTGCCAGCAGCCGTAACCGGGACTGGGGGCAAGAGACCCAGTACTTC. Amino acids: CASSRNRDWGQETQYF.